Listed below are T cell receptor beta chains from one sample, sequenced in a study of Graves' ophthalmopathy and Graves' hyperthyroidism. MiXCR, applied by TCRdb to the multiplex PCR reads, yields one record per CDR3 protein. This sample has some 1.1 million distinct CDR3 sequences, with approximately 35% found just once. The material sequenced was peripheral blood or thyroid tissue (not recorded which). These receptors were collected from an adult man with Graves' hyperthyroidism. CDR3s include the opening cysteine and the closing phenylalanine or tryptophan. The D gene is left open where the match is weak. Clone size is not always given. Where it is, it says once, few, many or a class for expanded clones.

J: TRBJ2-7
size: few
V: TRBV5-5
D: -
CDR3: CASSLGGFVYEQYF
DNA: TGTGCCAGCAGCTTAGGGGGTTTTGTGTACGAGCAGTACTTC

J: TRBJ1-2
size: -
V: TRBV29-1
D: -
CDR3: CSDDKGRGDYGYTF
DNA: TGCAGCGACGACAAGGGCAGGGGCGACTATGGCTACACCTTC

J: TRBJ1-5
size: -
V: TRBV20-1
D: -
CDR3: CSAIRDINQPQHF
DNA: TGCAGTGCCATCAGGGACATCAATCAGCCCCAGCATTTT

J: TRBJ2-6
size: -
V: TRBV9
D: -
CDR3: CASSVGGNTGANVLTF
DNA: TGTGCCAGCAGCGTAGGCGGGAACACTGGGGCCAACGTCCTGACTTTC

J: TRBJ2-3
size: -
V: TRBV29-1
D: TRBD1
CDR3: CSIRPGQGHSRTDTQYF
DNA: TGCAGCATCCGCCCGGGACAGGGCCATAGTCGCACAGATACGCAGTATTTT

J: TRBJ1-1
size: many
V: TRBV6-2/TRBV6-3
D: TRBD1
CDR3: CASSSDRGWTEAFF
DNA: TGTGCCAGCAGCTCCGACAGGGGCTGGACTGAAGCTTTCTTT

J: TRBJ2-5
size: -
V: TRBV12-3/TRBV12-4
D: -
CDR3: CASSPIPSGRETQYF
DNA: TGTGCCAGCAGCCCTATTCCCTCGGGGAGGGAGACCCAGTACTTC

J: TRBJ1-1
size: few
V: TRBV12-3/TRBV12-4
D: -
CDR3: CASRLAGANTEAFF
DNA: TGTGCCAGCAGATTAGCAGGGGCTAACACTGAAGCTTTCTTT

J: TRBJ1-1
size: many
V: TRBV5-1
D: TRBD1
CDR3: CASSSGQGASTEAFF
DNA: TGCGCCAGCAGCTCTGGACAGGGGGCAAGTACTGAAGCTTTCTTT

J: TRBJ2-7
size: -
V: TRBV7-9
D: TRBD2
CDR3: CASSFAASLAGAFPHYEQYF
DNA: TGTGCCAGCAGCTTCGCAGCATCACTAGCGGGAGCGTTTCCCCATTACGAGCAGTACTTC

J: TRBJ2-7
size: -
V: TRBV6-5
D: -
CDR3: CASSYPRSRPYF
DNA: TGTGCCAGCAGTTACCCGCGAAGTCGTCCGTACTTC

J: TRBJ1-2
size: -
V: TRBV10-2
D: -
CDR3: CASSGKYGYTF
DNA: TGCGCCAGCAGTGGGAAATATGGCTACACCTTC

J: TRBJ2-3
size: -
V: TRBV19
D: -
CDR3: CASRLGWRGRTDTQYF
DNA: TGTGCCAGTAGATTGGGCTGGCGGGGTCGCACAGATACGCAGTATTTT

J: TRBJ1-2
size: many
V: TRBV7-2
D: -
CDR3: CASSPLVYGYTF
DNA: TGTGCCAGCAGCCCGCTGGTCTATGGCTACACCTTC

J: TRBJ1-1
size: many
V: TRBV13
D: TRBD1
CDR3: CASSLRTGWVNTEAFF
DNA: TGTGCCAGCAGCCTTAGGACAGGGTGGGTGAACACTGAAGCTTTCTTT

J: TRBJ1-1
size: few
V: TRBV5-1
D: TRBD1
CDR3: CASSQGTGPPEAFF
DNA: TGCGCCAGCAGCCAGGGGACAGGCCCCCCTGAAGCTTTCTTT

J: TRBJ1-2
size: many
V: TRBV7-9
D: -
CDR3: CASSLAAGLYGYTF
DNA: TGTGCCAGCAGCTTAGCTGCAGGGCTATATGGCTACACCTTC

J: TRBJ2-6
size: -
V: TRBV29-1
D: -
CDR3: CSVGQGAVGASVLTF
DNA: TGCAGCGTTGGGCAGGGAGCTGTTGGGGCCAGCGTCCTGACTTTC

J: TRBJ1-5
size: many
V: TRBV20-1
D: TRBD1
CDR3: CSAKDRVKRSNQPQHF
DNA: TGCAGTGCTAAGGACAGGGTGAAGAGGAGCAATCAGCCCCAGCATTTT

J: TRBJ1-2
size: -
V: TRBV7-4
D: TRBD1
CDR3: CASSLYRGGSYGYTF
DNA: TGTGCCAGCAGCTTATACAGGGGTGGAAGCTATGGCTACACCTTC

J: TRBJ2-2
size: -
V: TRBV24-1
D: -
CDR3: CATENNRNVEEKLGELFF
DNA: TGTGCCACCGAGAATAACAGGAACGTCGAAGAAAAACTCGGGGAGCTGTTTTTT

J: TRBJ2-2
size: many
V: TRBV29-1
D: TRBD1
CDR3: CSVGGQVGGGELFF
DNA: TGCAGCGTTGGGGGACAGGTTGGGGGCGGGGAGCTGTTTTTT

J: TRBJ2-7
size: -
V: TRBV10-3
D: TRBD2
CDR3: CAISERTGTSGSHEQYF
DNA: TGTGCCATCAGTGAGAGGACAGGGACTAGCGGGAGCCACGAGCAGTACTTC

J: TRBJ2-7
size: few
V: TRBV10-3
D: -
CDR3: CASSYSPWGRGVEQYF
DNA: TGTGCCAGCAGTTACAGTCCTTGGGGCCGTGGGGTCGAGCAGTACTTC

J: TRBJ2-7
size: -
V: TRBV4-3
D: -
CDR3: CASSQEWGLAAYEQYF
DNA: TGCGCCAGCAGCCAAGAGTGGGGGTTAGCAGCCTACGAGCAGTACTTC

J: TRBJ1-1
size: -
V: TRBV10-3
D: -
CDR3: CAIGRGVAEAFF
DNA: TGTGCCATCGGCAGGGGTGTTGCTGAAGCTTTCTTT

J: TRBJ1-1
size: -
V: TRBV7-2
D: TRBD1
CDR3: CASSPPGQVSTEAFF
DNA: TGTGCCAGCAGCCCACCGGGACAGGTAAGTACTGAAGCTTTCTTT

J: TRBJ1-5
size: few
V: TRBV11-2
D: -
CDR3: CASSQERGSNQPQHF
DNA: TGTGCCAGCAGCCAAGAGCGGGGTAGCAATCAGCCCCAGCATTTT

J: TRBJ2-2
size: -
V: TRBV5-4
D: -
CDR3: CASSSGTLNGELFF
DNA: TGTGCCAGCAGCTCCGGGACACTCAACGGGGAGCTGTTTTTT

J: TRBJ1-4
size: many
V: TRBV29-1
D: -
CDR3: CSVEFGGRLTNEKLFF
DNA: TGCAGCGTTGAATTCGGGGGGAGGTTGACTAATGAAAAACTGTTTTTT

J: TRBJ2-2
size: -
V: TRBV7-9
D: -
CDR3: CASSIVISGPNPTGELLF
DNA: TGTGCCAGCAGCATAGTAATATCCGGGCCAAATCCCACCGGGGAGCTGCTTTTT

J: TRBJ2-5
size: many
V: TRBV2
D: -
CDR3: CASSPGLWETQYF
DNA: TGTGCCAGCAGCCCGGGACTCTGGGAGACCCAGTACTTC

J: TRBJ1-1
size: -
V: TRBV29-1
D: -
CDR3: CSVEGTSTEAFF
DNA: TGCAGCGTTGAGGGGACTAGCACTGAAGCTTTCTTT

J: TRBJ2-7
size: -
V: TRBV12-3/TRBV12-4
D: -
CDR3: CASSLRLGGVYEQYF
DNA: TGTGCCAGCAGTTTACGGTTAGGGGGAGTCTACGAGCAGTACTTC

J: TRBJ1-1
size: many
V: TRBV7-6
D: -
CDR3: CASSQVDTNTEAFF
DNA: TGTGCCAGCAGCCAAGTTGACACTAACACTGAAGCTTTCTTT

J: TRBJ2-2
size: many
V: TRBV19
D: -
CDR3: CASSVSRSGELFF
DNA: TGTGCCAGTAGTGTCAGTCGGAGCGGGGAGCTGTTTTTT

J: TRBJ1-6
size: many
V: TRBV7-9
D: -
CDR3: CASSLHNSPLHF
DNA: TGTGCCAGCAGCCTCCATAATTCACCCCTCCACTTT

J: TRBJ1-2
size: -
V: TRBV2
D: -
CDR3: CASRDQQLYGYTF
DNA: TGTGCCAGCAGAGATCAACAGCTCTATGGCTACACCTTC

J: TRBJ2-2
size: -
V: TRBV12-3/TRBV12-4
D: -
CDR3: CASRSVGERNTGELFF
DNA: TGTGCCAGCAGATCAGTGGGGGAGAGGAACACCGGGGAGCTGTTTTTT

J: TRBJ1-6
size: many
V: TRBV5-6
D: -
CDR3: CASSHPGEIGSPLHF
DNA: TGTGCCAGCAGTCACCCAGGGGAGATCGGTTCACCCCTCCACTTT

J: TRBJ2-7
size: few
V: TRBV28
D: TRBD1
CDR3: CASSLYRGPYEQYF
DNA: TGTGCCAGCAGTTTGTACAGGGGACCCTACGAGCAGTACTTC

J: TRBJ2-5
size: -
V: TRBV5-1
D: -
CDR3: CASSVGVPYRETQYF
DNA: TGTGCCAGCAGCGTAGGAGTTCCTTACAGAGAGACCCAGTACTTC

J: TRBJ1-2
size: many
V: TRBV4-3
D: TRBD1
CDR3: CASSPRRLTDRAFF
DNA: TGCGCCAGCAGCCCACGCCGTCTGACGGACAGGGCCTTCTTC

J: TRBJ1-3
size: -
V: TRBV20-1
D: -
CDR3: CSASPGGGLGNTIYF
DNA: TGCAGTGCTAGTCCCGGTGGGGGCTTGGGGAACACCATATATTTT

J: TRBJ2-2
size: -
V: TRBV7-2
D: -
CDR3: CASSTRQAPGELFF
DNA: TGTGCCAGCAGCACCCGACAGGCTCCCGGGGAGCTGTTTTTT

J: TRBJ1-1
size: -
V: TRBV5-1
D: -
CDR3: CASSLGGGLSAFF
DNA: TGTGCCAGCAGCTTGGGAGGCGGACTCAGCGCTTTCTTT

J: TRBJ2-2
size: -
V: TRBV10-3
D: TRBD2
CDR3: CAISESGRGTGELFF
DNA: TGTGCCATCAGTGAAAGCGGGAGAGGGACCGGGGAGCTGTTTTTT

J: TRBJ2-1
size: -
V: TRBV7-6
D: TRBD2
CDR3: CASSFRGSNEQFF
DNA: TGTGCCAGCAGCTTCCGCGGGAGTAATGAGCAGTTCTTC

J: TRBJ1-1
size: many
V: TRBV10-3
D: -
CDR3: CAISDRGVRVQNTEAFF
DNA: TGTGCCATCAGTGATCGTGGAGTTAGAGTACAGAACACTGAAGCTTTCTTT

J: TRBJ1-5
size: -
V: TRBV7-2
D: -
CDR3: CASSYSTASNQPQHF
DNA: TGTGCCAGCAGCTACTCGACAGCTAGCAATCAGCCCCAGCATTTT